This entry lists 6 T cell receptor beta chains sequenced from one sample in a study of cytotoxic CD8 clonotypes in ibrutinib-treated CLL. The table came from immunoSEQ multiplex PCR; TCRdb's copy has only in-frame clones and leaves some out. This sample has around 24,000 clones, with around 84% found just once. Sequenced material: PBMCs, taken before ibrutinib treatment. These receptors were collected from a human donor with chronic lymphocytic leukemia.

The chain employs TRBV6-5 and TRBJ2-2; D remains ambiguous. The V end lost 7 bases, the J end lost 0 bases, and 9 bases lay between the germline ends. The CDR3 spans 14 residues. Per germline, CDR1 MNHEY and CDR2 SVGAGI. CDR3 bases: TGTGCCAGCAAATGGTTTACGAACACCGGGGAGCTGTTTTTT. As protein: CASKWFTNTGELFF.

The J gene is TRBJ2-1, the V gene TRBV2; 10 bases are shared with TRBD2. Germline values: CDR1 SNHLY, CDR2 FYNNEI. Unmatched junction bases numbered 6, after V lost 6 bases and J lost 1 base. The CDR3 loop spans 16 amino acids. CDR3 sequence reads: CASRRSAGGSYNEQFF. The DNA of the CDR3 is TGTGCCAGCAGGCGTTCAGCGGGAGGGTCCTACAATGAGCAGTTCTTC.

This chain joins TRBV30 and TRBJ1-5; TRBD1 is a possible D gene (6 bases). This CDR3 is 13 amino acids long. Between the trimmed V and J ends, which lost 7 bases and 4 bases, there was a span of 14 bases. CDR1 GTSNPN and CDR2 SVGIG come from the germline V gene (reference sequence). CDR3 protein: CAFRTGSNQPQHF. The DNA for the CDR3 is TGTGCCTTTCGTACAGGGAGTAATCAGCCCCAGCATTTT.

CDR3 bases: TGTGCCAGCTCCCTGGACAGGGGCTGGAATGAGCAGTTCTTC. This sequence encodes CASSLDRGWNEQFF. V and J are TRBV18 and TRBJ2-1; 9 bases are a match to TRBD1. There are 14 residues in the CDR3. J was trimmed by 7 bases and V by 6 bases; bases with no gene match: 7. Germline V gene lookup returns CDR1 KGHSH and CDR2 LQKENI.

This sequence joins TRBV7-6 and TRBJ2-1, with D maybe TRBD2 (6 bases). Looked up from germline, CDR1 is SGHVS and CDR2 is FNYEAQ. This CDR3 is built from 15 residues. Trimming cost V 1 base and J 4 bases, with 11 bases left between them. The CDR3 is CASSLVAGTYNEQFF. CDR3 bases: TGTGCCAGCAGCTTAGTGGCAGGGACTTACAATGAGCAGTTCTTC.

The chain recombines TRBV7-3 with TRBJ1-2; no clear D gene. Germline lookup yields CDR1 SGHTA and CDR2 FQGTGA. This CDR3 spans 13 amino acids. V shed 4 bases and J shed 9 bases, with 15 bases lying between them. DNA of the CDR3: TGTGCCAGCAGCTCCGGGCGTGGGAATCGCTACACCTTC. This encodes CASSSGRGNRYTF.